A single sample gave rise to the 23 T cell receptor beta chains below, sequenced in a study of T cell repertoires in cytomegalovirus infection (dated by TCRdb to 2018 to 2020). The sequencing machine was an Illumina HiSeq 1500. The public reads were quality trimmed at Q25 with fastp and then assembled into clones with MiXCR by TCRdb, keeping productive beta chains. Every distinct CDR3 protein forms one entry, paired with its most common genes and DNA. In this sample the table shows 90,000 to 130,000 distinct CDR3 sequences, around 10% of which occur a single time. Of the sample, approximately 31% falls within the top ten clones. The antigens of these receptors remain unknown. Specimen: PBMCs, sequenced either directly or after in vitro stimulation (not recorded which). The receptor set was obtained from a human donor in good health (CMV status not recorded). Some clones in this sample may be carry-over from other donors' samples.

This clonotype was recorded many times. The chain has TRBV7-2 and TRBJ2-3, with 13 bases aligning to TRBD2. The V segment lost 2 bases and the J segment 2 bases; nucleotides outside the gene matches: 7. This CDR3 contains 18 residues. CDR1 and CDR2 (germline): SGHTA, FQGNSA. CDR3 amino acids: CASSLQLAGGLFTDTQYF. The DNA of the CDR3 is TGTGCCAGCAGCTTACAACTAGCGGGAGGGCTATTCACAGATACGCAGTATTTT.

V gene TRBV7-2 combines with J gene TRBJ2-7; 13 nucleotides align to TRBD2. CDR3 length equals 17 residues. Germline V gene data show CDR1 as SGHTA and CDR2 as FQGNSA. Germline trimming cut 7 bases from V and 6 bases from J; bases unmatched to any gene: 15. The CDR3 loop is CASNLGPGLAGAGEQYF. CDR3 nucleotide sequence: TGTGCCAGCAACCTGGGCCCCGGACTAGCGGGAGCGGGCGAGCAGTACTTC.

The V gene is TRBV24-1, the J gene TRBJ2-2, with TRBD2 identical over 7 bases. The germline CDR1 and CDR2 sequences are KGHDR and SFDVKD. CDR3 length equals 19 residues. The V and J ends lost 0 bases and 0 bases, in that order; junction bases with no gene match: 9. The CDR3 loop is CATSDLLAGVRPNTGELFF. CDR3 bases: TGTGCCACCAGTGATTTGTTGGCGGGAGTTCGACCGAACACCGGGGAGCTGTTTTTT.

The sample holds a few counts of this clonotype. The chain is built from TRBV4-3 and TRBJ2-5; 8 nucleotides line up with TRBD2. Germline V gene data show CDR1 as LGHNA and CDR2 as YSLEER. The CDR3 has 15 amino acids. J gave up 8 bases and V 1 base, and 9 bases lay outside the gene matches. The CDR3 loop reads CASSQGREGLRTQYF. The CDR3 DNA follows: TGCGCCAGCAGCCAAGGACGGGAGGGCTTGCGAACCCAGTACTTC.

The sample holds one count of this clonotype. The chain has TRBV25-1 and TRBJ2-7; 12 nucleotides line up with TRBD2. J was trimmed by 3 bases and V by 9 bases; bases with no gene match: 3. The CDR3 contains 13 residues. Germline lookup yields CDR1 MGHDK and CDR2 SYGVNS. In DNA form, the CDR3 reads TGTGCCAGATCGACTAGCGGGAGCTACGAGCAGTACTTC. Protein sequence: CARSTSGSYEQYF.

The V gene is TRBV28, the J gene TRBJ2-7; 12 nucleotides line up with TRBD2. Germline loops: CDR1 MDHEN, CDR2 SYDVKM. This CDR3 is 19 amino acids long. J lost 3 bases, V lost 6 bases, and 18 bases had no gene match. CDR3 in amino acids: CASSPLPGLAGQIVYEQYF. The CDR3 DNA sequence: TGTGCCAGCAGCCCACTTCCGGGACTAGCGGGCCAAATCGTCTACGAGCAGTACTTC.

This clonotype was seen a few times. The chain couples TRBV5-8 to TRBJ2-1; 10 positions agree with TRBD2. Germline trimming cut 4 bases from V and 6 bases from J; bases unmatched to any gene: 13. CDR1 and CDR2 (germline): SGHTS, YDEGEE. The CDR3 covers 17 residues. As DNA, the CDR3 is TGTGCCAGCAGCGGACGTCCATGGACTAGCGGTTCCAATGAGCAGTTCTTC. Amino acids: CASSGRPWTSGSNEQFF.

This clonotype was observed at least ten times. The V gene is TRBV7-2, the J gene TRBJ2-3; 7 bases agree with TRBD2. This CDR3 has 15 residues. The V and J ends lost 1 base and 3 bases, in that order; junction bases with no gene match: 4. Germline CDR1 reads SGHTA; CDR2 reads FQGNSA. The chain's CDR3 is CASSLGASGTDTQYF. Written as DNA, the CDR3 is TGTGCCAGCAGCTTAGGGGCTAGCGGAACAGATACGCAGTATTTT.

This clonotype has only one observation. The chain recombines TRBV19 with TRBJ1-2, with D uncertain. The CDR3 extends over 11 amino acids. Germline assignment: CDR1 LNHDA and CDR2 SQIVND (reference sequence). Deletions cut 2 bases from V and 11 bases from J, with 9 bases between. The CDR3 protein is CASSINSWYTF. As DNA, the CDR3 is TGTGCCAGTAGTATAAATTCGTGGTACACCTTC. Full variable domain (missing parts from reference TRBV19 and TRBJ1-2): DGGITQSPKYLFRKEGQNVTLSCEQNLNHDAMYWYRQDPGQGLRLIYYSQIVNDFQKGDIAEGYSVSREKKESFPLTVTSAQKNPTAFYLCASSINSWYTFGSGTRLTVV.

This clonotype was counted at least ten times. CDR3 region: CATSKQPGELFF. The DNA of the CDR3 is TGTGCCACCAGCAAACAGCCCGGGGAGCTGTTTTTT. This sequence joins TRBV24-1 and TRBJ2-2; D remains unclear. V lost 7 bases, J lost 6 bases, and 8 bases lay in between. The CDR3 sequence is 12 residues long. Germline V gives CDR1 KGHDR, CDR2 SFDVKD.

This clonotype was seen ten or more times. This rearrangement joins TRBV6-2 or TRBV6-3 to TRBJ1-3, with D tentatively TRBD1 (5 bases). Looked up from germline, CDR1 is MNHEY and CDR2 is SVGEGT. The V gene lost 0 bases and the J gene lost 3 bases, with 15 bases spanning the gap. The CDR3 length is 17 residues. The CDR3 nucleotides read TGTGCCAGCAGTTACTCGAGAGGGGAGACATTTGGAAACACCATATATTTT. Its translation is CASSYSRGETFGNTIYF.

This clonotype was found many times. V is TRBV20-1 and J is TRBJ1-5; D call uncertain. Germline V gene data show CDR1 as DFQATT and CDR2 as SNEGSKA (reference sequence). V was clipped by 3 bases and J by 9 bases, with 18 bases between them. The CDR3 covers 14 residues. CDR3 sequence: CSASLLGFLGPQHF. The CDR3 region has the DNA TGCAGTGCTAGTTTGTTAGGGTTCCTGGGGCCCCAGCATTTT.

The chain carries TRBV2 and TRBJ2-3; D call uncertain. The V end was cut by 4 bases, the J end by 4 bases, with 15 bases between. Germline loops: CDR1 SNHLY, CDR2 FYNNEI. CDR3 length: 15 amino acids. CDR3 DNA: TGTGCCAGCAGTGTTGGGTCCCTGCGGCCAGATACGCAGTATTTT. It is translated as CASSVGSLRPDTQYF.

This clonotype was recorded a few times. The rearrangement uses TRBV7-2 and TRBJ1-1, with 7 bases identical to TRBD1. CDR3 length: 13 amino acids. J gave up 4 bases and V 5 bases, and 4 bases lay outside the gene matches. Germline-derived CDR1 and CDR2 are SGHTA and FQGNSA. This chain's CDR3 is CASSAPGGTEAFF. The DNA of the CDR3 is TGTGCCAGCAGCGCCCCAGGGGGCACTGAAGCTTTCTTT.

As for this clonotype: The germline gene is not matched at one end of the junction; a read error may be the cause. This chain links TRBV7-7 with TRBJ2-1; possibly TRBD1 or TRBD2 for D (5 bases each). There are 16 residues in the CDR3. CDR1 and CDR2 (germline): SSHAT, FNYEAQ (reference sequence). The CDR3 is CASSLGPGTRYNEQFF. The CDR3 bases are TGTGCTAGCAGCTTAGGCCCCGGGACGCGGTACAATGAGCAGTTCTTC. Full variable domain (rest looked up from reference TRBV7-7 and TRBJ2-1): GAGVSQSPRYKVTKRGQDVTLRCDPISSHATLYWYQQALGQGPEFLTYFNYEAQPDKSGLPSDRFSAERPEGSISTLTIQRTEQRDSAMYRCASSLGPGTRYNEQFFGPGTRLTVL.

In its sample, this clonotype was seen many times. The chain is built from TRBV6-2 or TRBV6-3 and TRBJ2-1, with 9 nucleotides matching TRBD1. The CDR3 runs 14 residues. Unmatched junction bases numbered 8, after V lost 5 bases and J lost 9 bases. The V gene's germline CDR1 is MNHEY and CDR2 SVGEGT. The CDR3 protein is CASSRTGVQVEQFF. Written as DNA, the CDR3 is TGTGCCAGCAGTAGGACAGGGGTGCAAGTTGAGCAGTTCTTC.

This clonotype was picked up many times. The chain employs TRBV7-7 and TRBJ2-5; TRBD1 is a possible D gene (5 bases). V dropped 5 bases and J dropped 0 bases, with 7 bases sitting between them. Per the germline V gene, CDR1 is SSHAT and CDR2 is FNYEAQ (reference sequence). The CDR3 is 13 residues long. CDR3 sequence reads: CASSADNQETQYF. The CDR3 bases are TGTGCCAGCAGCGCGGACAACCAAGAGACCCAGTACTTC.

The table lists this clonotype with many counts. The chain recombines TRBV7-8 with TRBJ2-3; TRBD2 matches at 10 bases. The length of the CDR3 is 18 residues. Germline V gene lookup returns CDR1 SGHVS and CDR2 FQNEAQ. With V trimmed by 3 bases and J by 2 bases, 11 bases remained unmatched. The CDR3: CASSFIEFLAGVTDTQYF. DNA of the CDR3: TGTGCCAGCAGCTTTATCGAATTCCTAGCGGGAGTCACAGATACGCAGTATTTT.

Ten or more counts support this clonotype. CDR3 sequence (DNA): TGTGCCAGCGATGGAGGACGCTCTGGAAACACCATATATTTT. Encoded protein: CASDGGRSGNTIYF. The chain links TRBV12-3 or TRBV12-4 to TRBJ1-3; D uncertain. The V end lost 8 bases, the J end lost 0 bases, and 11 bases lay between the germline ends. This CDR3 spans 14 amino acids.

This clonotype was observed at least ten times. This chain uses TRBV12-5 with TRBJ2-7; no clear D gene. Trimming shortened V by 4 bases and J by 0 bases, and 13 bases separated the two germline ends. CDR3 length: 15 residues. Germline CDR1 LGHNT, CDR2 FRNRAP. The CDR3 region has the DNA TGTGCTAGTGGTTCCCTCGATTCCCCCTCCTACGAGCAGTACGTC. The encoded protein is CASGSLDSPSYEQYV.

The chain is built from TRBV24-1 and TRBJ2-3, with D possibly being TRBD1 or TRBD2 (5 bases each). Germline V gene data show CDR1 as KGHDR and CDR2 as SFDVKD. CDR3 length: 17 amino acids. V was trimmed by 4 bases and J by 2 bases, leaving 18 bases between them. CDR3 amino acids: CATSESGTNTNTDTQYF. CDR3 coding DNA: TGTGCCACCAGTGAATCCGGGACCAACACGAACACAGATACGCAGTATTTT.

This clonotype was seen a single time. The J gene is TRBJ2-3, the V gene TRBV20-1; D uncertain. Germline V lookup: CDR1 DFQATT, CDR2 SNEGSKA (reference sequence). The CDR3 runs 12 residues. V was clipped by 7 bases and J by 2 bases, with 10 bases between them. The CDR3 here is CSGADDTDTQYF. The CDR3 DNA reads TGCAGTGGAGCAGACGACACAGATACGCAGTATTTT.

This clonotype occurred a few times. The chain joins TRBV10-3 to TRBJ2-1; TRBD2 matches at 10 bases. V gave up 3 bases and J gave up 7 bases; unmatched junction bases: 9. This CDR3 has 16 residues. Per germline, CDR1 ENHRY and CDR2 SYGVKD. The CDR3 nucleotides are TGTGCCATCAGTGAACCGGGACTAGCGTCTACTAATGAGCAGTTCTTC. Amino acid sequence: CAISEPGLASTNEQFF.